The entry that follows covers one T cell receptor beta chain sequence. The source of the sample is a study of blood T cell repertoires in COVID-19. The CDR3 totals 19 residues. Trimming took off 0 bases at V and 1 base at J, with 19 bases between the two ends. Looked up from germline, CDR1 is LGHDT and CDR2 is YNNKEL (reference sequence). The data were produced by immunoSEQ multiplex PCR, yet TCRdb's version contains in-frame clones alone and is incomplete. The sample shows hundreds of thousands of clones, approximately 91% of them seen only once. The sequence came from a woman aged 25-40 years who had recovered from COVID-19. The rearrangement uses TRBV3-1 (or the pseudogene TRBV3-2) and TRBJ1-5, with a weak D call TRBD1 (5 bases). The sample was PBMCs or T cells enriched from blood (not recorded which). The CDR3 nucleotides read TGTGCCAGCAGCCAAGAGGGATCCCCTCCGGGGGGGAGCAATCAGCCCCAGCATTTT. It translates to CASSQEGSPPGGSNQPQHF.